The clone carrying this TCR beta chain has only one observation. The junction departs from germline at one end; a sequencing error may be responsible. CDR3 length: 12 amino acids. Germline V CDR1 and CDR2: SGHRS, YFSETQ. The sample is drawn from a study of T-cell reconstitution after alpha-beta-depleted transplantation in children. For TCRbeta, the library was prepared with unique molecular identifiers. TCRdb used MiXCR to reprocess the PCR reads, holding one entry per CDR3 protein. This sample has around 700,000 distinct CDR3 sequences; under 15% occur once, and the top ten carry 0.79%. This clonotype was sampled from a girl aged 2 to 10 with congenital amegakaryocytic thrombocytopenia, due to receive a stem cell transplant. The chain has TRBV5-1 and TRBJ2-5; TRBD1 is a possible D gene (5 bases). This material consisted of PBMCs, taken before TCRalphabeta/CD19-depleted stem cell transplant. The CDR3 DNA reads TGCCCCAGCAGCCTCCAGGGAGAGACCCAGTACTTC. Its protein is CPSSLQGETQYF.